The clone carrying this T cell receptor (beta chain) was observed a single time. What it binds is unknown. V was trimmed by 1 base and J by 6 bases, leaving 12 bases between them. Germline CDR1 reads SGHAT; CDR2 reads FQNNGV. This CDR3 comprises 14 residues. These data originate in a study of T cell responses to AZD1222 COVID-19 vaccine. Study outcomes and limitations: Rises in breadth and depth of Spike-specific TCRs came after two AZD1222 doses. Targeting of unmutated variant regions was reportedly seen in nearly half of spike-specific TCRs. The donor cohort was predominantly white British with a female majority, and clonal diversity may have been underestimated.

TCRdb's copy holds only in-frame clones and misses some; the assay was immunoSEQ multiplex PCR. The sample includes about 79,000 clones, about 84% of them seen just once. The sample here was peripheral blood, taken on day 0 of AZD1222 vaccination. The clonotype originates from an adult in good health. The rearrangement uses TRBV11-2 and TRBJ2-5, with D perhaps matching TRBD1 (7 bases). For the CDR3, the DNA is TGTGCCAGCAGCTTAGGCAGGGGGGAGAAGACCCAGTACTTC. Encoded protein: CASSLGRGEKTQYF.